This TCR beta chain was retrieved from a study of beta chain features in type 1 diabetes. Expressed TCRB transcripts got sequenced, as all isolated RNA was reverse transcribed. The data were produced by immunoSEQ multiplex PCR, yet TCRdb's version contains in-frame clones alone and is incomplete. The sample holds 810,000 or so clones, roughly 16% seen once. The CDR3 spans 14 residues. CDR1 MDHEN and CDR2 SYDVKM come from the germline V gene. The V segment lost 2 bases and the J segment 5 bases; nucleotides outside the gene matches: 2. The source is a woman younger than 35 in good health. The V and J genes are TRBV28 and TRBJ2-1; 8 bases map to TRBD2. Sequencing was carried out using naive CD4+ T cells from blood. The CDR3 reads CASSLSSGNNEQFF. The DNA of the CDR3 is TGTGCCAGCAGTTTAAGTAGCGGGAACAATGAGCAGTTCTTC. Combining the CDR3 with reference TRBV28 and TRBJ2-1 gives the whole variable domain DVKVTQSSRYLVKRTGEKVFLECVQDMDHENMFWYRQDPGLGLRLIYFSYDVKMKEKGDIPEGYSVSREKKERFSLILESASTNQTSMYLCASSLSSGNNEQFFGPGTRLTVL.